The 14 T cell receptor beta chains below were found in one sample sequenced in a study of T-cell memory formation after mild COVID-19. TCRdb fed the 5' RACE reads into MiXCR, producing one record per CDR3 protein. Among 350,000 to 550,000 distinct CDR3 sequences listed, around 17% were seen once. Material: PBMCs or a T cell subset sorted from them (not recorded which). Every receptor here comes from a young man who had mild COVID-19 (a few samples of this study predate the infection). Cell type and time point are not known.

About this clonotype itself: Compared with germline, one end of the junction differs, possibly owing to a read error. This chain joins TRBV12-3 or TRBV12-4 and TRBJ2-3; 12 bases are shared with TRBD2. The CDR3 runs to 14 residues. CDR3 amino acids: CASSLAGGQDTQYF. The CDR3 region has the DNA TGTGCCAGCAGTCTAGCGGGGGGGCAGGATACGCAGTATTTT.

On this clonotype: Its ends do not fully match the called genes, so a read error is possible. This chain links TRBV12-3 or TRBV12-4 with TRBJ2-3; possible D gene TRBD2, 6 bases. This CDR3 contains 16 residues. As DNA, the CDR3 is TGTGACAGCACCGAAGGGACTTCCTATAGCACAGATACGCAGTATTTT. Amino acid sequence: CDSTEGTSYSTDTQYF.

This clonotype was counted only a few times. The chain combines TRBV10-3 with TRBJ1-1, with 8 positions matching TRBD1. The junction had 0 bases not matched to a gene; V was cut back by 2 bases and J by 1 base. The CDR3 is 14 amino acids. CDR1 is ENHRY, CDR2 SYGVKD, per germline. CDR3 residues: CAISEGTGNTEAFF. DNA for the CDR3: TGTGCCATCAGTGAGGGGACAGGGAACACTGAAGCTTTCTTT.

This sequence joins TRBV6-6 and TRBJ2-5; no definite D call. The CDR3 is made up of 13 amino acids. Trimming pared 0 bases from V and 6 bases from J, leaving 8 bases between. The germline gives CDR1 MNHNY, CDR2 SVGAGI (reference sequence). The CDR3 sequence: CASSYSGSQTQYF. The CDR3 DNA reads as TGTGCCAGCAGTTACTCTGGCAGCCAGACCCAGTACTTC.

This clonotype was seen a handful of times. The gene calls are TRBV20-1 and TRBJ2-3, with TRBD2 matching over 10 bases. V was clipped by 4 bases and J by 2 bases; unmatched bases: 12. The CDR3 has 17 residues. Germline CDR1 DFQATT, CDR2 SNEGSKA (reference sequence). The CDR3 here is CSANGPTSGAYTDTQYF. CDR3 nucleotides: TGCAGTGCTAATGGCCCTACTAGCGGGGCATACACAGATACGCAGTATTTT.

The genes are TRBV12-3 or TRBV12-4 and TRBJ2-1; a possible D gene is TRBD1 (6 bases). The CDR3 sequence is 15 residues long. Trimming pared 5 bases from V and 6 bases from J, leaving 17 bases between. The CDR3 here is CASSERAGESNEQFF. In DNA, the CDR3 is TGTGCCAGCAGTGAGAGGGCAGGGGAGAGCAATGAGCAGTTCTTC.

The rearrangement uses TRBV6-2 or TRBV6-3 and TRBJ2-7, with no clear D. The CDR3 is 14 residues long. The germline V gene has CDR1 MNHEY and CDR2 SVGEGT. Trimming removed 0 bases from V and 3 bases from J, with 9 bases in between. The CDR3 protein is CASSYSLPDYEQYF. In DNA form, the CDR3 reads TGTGCCAGCAGTTACTCGCTACCGGACTACGAGCAGTACTTC.

The chain is built from TRBV9 and TRBJ2-5, with no clear D. V lost 0 bases, J lost 5 bases, and 11 bases lay in between. The CDR3 covers 14 residues. Per germline, CDR1 SGDLS and CDR2 YYNGEE. CDR3 DNA sequence: TGTGCCAGCAGCGTAGGAGGCACTCGCGAGACCCAGTACTTC. It translates to CASSVGGTRETQYF. Using reference TRBV9 and TRBJ2-5 for the parts outside the CDR3, the full variable domain is DSGVTQTPKHLITATGQRVTLRCSPRSGDLSVYWYQQSLDQGLQFLIQYYNGEERAKGNILERFSAQQFPDLHSELNLSSLELGDSALYFCASSVGGTRETQYFGPGTRLLVL.

This clonotype was recorded a few times. The chain is built from TRBV27 and TRBJ2-3; the D gene is possibly TRBD1 (6 bases). Deletions cut 6 bases from V and 3 bases from J, with 10 bases between. This CDR3 has 13 amino acids. The germline gives CDR1 MNHEY, CDR2 SMNVEV (reference sequence). The CDR3 reads CASRWQGTDTQYF. The CDR3 coding sequence is TGTGCCAGCAGATGGCAGGGGACAGATACGCAGTATTTT.

The genes are TRBV12-3 or TRBV12-4 and TRBJ1-3; 10 nucleotides line up with TRBD1. The CDR3 sequence is 15 residues long. The V and J ends lost 3 bases and 3 bases, in that order; junction bases with no gene match: 2. The CDR3 sequence is CASSFGTGVGNTIYF. The CDR3 region has the DNA TGTGCCAGCAGTTTCGGGACAGGGGTTGGAAACACCATATATTTT.

This rearrangement joins TRBV28 to TRBJ2-1, with a tentative D call TRBD2 (6 bases). V was clipped by 3 bases and J by 14 bases, with 14 bases between them. CDR3 length: 12 amino acids. Germline CDR1 reads MDHEN; CDR2 reads SYDVKM. DNA for the CDR3: TGTGCCAGCAGTTTTGTTAGGAGGGAAGAGTTCTTC. Its protein product is CASSFVRREEFF.

This clonotype was seen only a few times. The chain joins TRBV29-1 to TRBJ1-2; 8 nucleotides align to TRBD1. The CDR3 length is 13 residues. CDR1 and CDR2 from the germline V gene are SQVTM and ANQGSEA. The V gene end was trimmed by 3 bases and the J gene end by 8 bases; junction bases not matched to a gene: 8. The CDR3, as DNA: TGCAGCGTTGAGGCTGGACAGGGTTGGGGCTACACCTTC. Amino acids: CSVEAGQGWGYTF.

In its sample, this clonotype was seen a few times. The V gene is TRBV3-1, the J gene TRBJ1-6; 8 nucleotides align to TRBD1. J gave up 10 bases and V 6 bases, and 14 bases lay outside the gene matches. The CDR3 is 16 residues long. CDR1 LGHDT and CDR2 YNNKEL come from the germline V gene (reference sequence). Here the CDR3 reads CASSPTRTGMGSPLHF. The CDR3 DNA reads TGTGCCAGCAGTCCTACCCGGACAGGGATGGGATCACCCCTCCACTTT.

This clonotype was observed at least ten times. The rearrangement joins TRBV5-1 to TRBJ2-1; D is perhaps TRBD1 (7 bases). V lost 0 bases to trimming and J lost 3 bases, with 10 bases between them. Germline assignment: CDR1 SGHRS and CDR2 YFSETQ. This CDR3 is built from 15 residues. CDR3 loop: CASSLGQGGYNEQFF. In DNA, the CDR3 is TGCGCCAGCAGCTTGGGCCAGGGGGGCTACAATGAGCAGTTCTTC.